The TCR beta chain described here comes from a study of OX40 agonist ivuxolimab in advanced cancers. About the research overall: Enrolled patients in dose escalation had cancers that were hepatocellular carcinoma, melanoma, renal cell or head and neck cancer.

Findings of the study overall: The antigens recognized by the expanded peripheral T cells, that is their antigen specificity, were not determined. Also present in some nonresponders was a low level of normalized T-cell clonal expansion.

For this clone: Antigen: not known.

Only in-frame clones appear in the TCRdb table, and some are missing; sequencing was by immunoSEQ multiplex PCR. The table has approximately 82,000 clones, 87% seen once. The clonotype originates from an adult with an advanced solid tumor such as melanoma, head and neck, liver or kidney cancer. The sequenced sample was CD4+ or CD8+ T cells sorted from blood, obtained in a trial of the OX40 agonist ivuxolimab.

The CDR3 DNA follows: TGTGCCAGCAGTGAAGGTGGTCTAGCGGGGAGGAATGAGCAGTTCTTC. It codes for CASSEGGLAGRNEQFF. The chain combines TRBV6-4 with TRBJ2-1; TRBD2 agrees at 9 bases. V gave up 3 bases and J gave up 7 bases; unmatched junction bases: 10. The CDR3 is 16 residues long. Germline-derived CDR1 and CDR2 are MRHNA and SNTAGT.